This T cell receptor (beta chain) was captured in a study of T cell responses to AZD1222 COVID-19 vaccine. This table comes from immunoSEQ multiplex PCR, and its TCRdb copy is limited to in-frame clones, with some not included. The repertoire includes 85,000 to 130,000 clones, about 89% of them detected once, and roughly 3.3% sits in the top ten. A note on this clone: Its antigen is still unknown.

Trimming removed 2 bases at V and 6 bases at J, with 14 bases between. Looked up from germline, CDR1 is MNHEY and CDR2 is SMNVEV (reference sequence). The CDR3 runs to 15 residues. General observations from the study: Repertoire samples came only from after the peak T cell response. Mostly white British, mostly female donors; authors suggested clonal diversity may be underestimated. Only a handful of AZD1222 recipients were seropositive at baseline. Within unmutated variant regions lay the reported targets of nearly half of spike-specific TCRs.

The input for sequencing was peripheral blood, taken 28 days after the second dose of the MenACWY control vaccine. This TCR was recovered from an adult who received the MenACWY meningococcal vaccine as a control. The chain couples TRBV27 to TRBJ1-5, with D possibly matching TRBD1 (6 bases). CDR3 loop: CASSLGGRASQPQHF. The CDR3 nucleotides read TGTGCCAGCAGTTTAGGGGGCAGGGCTAGTCAGCCCCAGCATTTT.